Listed here are 9 T cell receptor beta chains from one sample, sequenced in a study of regulatory T cells in long-lasting Graves disease. Assembly of TCR beta libraries relied on iRepertoire HTBI primers together with Arm-PCR of CDR3 regions. TCRdb re-analysed the multiplex PCR reads in MiXCR, keeping a single row per CDR3 protein. The repertoire consists of more than 400,000 distinct CDR3 sequences, with roughly 17% occurring once and the leading ten covering 9.5% to 15%. The time point here: newly diagnosed GD, antithyroid drugs for less than 3 months. From PBMCs, RNA was extracted and then used to make the TCR library. A further study also used this sample, focusing on T cells in Graves' hyperthyroidism and ophthalmopathy.

The sample was peripheral blood mononuclear cells (PBMCs), taken at new diagnosis, from a patient treated with antithyroid drugs. The receptors were sampled from a man in his forties or fifties with Graves disease.

This clonotype turned up a few times. The V call is TRBV5-5, the J call TRBJ1-3, with no clear D. Trimming removed 4 bases at V and 0 bases at J, with 14 bases between. The length of the CDR3 is 16 residues. Germline lookup yields CDR1 SGHKS and CDR2 YYEKEE (reference sequence). The CDR3 sequence: CASSPPDSPSGNTIYF. The CDR3, as DNA: TGTGCCAGCAGCCCTCCGGACTCTCCCTCTGGAAACACCATATATTTT.

The CDR3 spells CASRPDRANTEAFF. As DNA, the CDR3 is TGTGCCAGCAGACCTGACAGGGCGAACACTGAAGCTTTCTTT. This sequence joins TRBV28 and TRBJ1-1; 7 bases match TRBD1. The CDR3 spans 14 residues. In germline, CDR1 is MDHEN, CDR2 SYDVKM. Trimming at V came to 6 bases and at J to 1 base, leaving 5 bases not matched to a gene.

This clonotype was observed many times. This chain uses TRBV6-5 with TRBJ2-7, with D hard to call. The CDR3 runs 14 residues. In germline, CDR1 is MNHEY, CDR2 SVGAGI. V dropped 0 bases and J dropped 2 bases, with 8 bases sitting between them. DNA for the CDR3: TGTGCCAGCAGTTACTCGTATAGGGCCTACGAGCAGTACTTC. Protein: CASSYSYRAYEQYF.

This clonotype has a count of ten or more. The chain couples TRBV6-1 to TRBJ1-6; TRBD1 matches 7 bases. Germline trimming cut 4 bases from V and 7 bases from J; bases unmatched to any gene: 1. The length of the CDR3 is 13 residues. Germline V gene sequence: CDR1 MNHNS, CDR2 SASEGT. This chain's CDR3 is CASSGDSNSPLHF. In nucleotides, the CDR3 is TGTGCCAGCAGTGGGGACAGCAATTCACCCCTCCACTTT.

Ten or more counts support this clonotype. The V call is TRBV5-4, the J call TRBJ2-1; TRBD2 matches at 9 bases. CDR1 SGHNT and CDR2 YYREEE come from the germline V gene (reference sequence). V lost 0 bases and J lost 10; bases outside the gene matches: 8. This CDR3 is built from 15 residues. The CDR3: CASSLVASGTREQFF. In nucleotides, the CDR3 is TGTGCCAGCAGCTTGGTCGCTAGCGGGACCCGGGAGCAGTTCTTC.

Ten or more counts support this clonotype. CDR3 residues: CSVPGQGTYGTSNEQFF. As DNA, the CDR3 is TGCAGCGTTCCGGGACAGGGGACTTACGGGACTAGCAATGAGCAGTTCTTC. J is TRBJ2-1 and V is TRBV29-1, with 10 bases aligning to TRBD1. This CDR3 has 17 residues. CDR1 is SQVTM and CDR2 is ANQGSEA in the germline V gene. After removal of 5 bases from V and 6 bases from J, the junction contained 16 bases not matched to a gene.

This clonotype was detected a few times. V gene TRBV28 combines with J gene TRBJ2-1, with D perhaps given as TRBD1 or TRBD2 (5 bases each). V lost 6 bases, J lost 6 bases, and 15 bases lay in between. The length of the CDR3 is 14 residues. CDR1 MDHEN and CDR2 SYDVKM come from the germline V gene. The CDR3, as DNA: TGTGCCAGCAGACGGGACCTGCTTTGCAATGAGCAGTTCTTC. Amino acids: CASRRDLLCNEQFF.

This clonotype was seen ten or more times. This chain connects TRBV7-8 to TRBJ1-3; the D is unclear. The CDR3 spans 13 residues. V dropped 1 base and J dropped 2 bases, with 3 bases sitting between them. Germline V gene data show CDR1 as SGHVS and CDR2 as FQNEAQ. This CDR3 is CASSLGPGNTIYF. For the CDR3, the DNA is TGTGCCAGCAGCTTAGGGCCTGGAAACACCATATATTTT.

This clonotype has a count of ten or more. The chain links TRBV7-2 to TRBJ2-1; 14 positions agree with TRBD2. Trimming cost V 5 bases and J 1 base; bases outside gene matches: 1. The CDR3 consists of 16 residues. Germline CDR1 reads SGHTA; CDR2 reads FQGNSA. CDR3 sequence: CASSRLAGGSYNEQFF. CDR3 coding DNA: TGTGCCAGCAGCAGACTAGCGGGAGGGTCCTACAATGAGCAGTTCTTC.